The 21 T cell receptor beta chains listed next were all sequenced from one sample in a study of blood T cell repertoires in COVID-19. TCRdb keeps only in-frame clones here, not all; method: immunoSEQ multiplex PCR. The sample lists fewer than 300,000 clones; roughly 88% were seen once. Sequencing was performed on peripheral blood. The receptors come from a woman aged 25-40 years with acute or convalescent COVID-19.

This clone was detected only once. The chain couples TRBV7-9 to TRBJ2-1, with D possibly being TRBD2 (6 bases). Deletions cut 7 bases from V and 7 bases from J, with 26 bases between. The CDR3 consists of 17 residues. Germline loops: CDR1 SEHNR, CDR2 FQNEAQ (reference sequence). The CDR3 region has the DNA TGTGCCAGCACCACCGCCCTAGCGATAGGGGTCATAAATGAGCAGTTCTTC. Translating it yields CASTTALAIGVINEQFF.

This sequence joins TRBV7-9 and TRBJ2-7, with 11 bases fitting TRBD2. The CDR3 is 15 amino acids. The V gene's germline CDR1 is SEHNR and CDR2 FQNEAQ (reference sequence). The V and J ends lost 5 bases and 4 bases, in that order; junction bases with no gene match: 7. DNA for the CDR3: TGTGCCAGCAGCGGTAGCGGGAGGGCCGCGTACGAGCAGTACTTC. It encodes CASSGSGRAAYEQYF.

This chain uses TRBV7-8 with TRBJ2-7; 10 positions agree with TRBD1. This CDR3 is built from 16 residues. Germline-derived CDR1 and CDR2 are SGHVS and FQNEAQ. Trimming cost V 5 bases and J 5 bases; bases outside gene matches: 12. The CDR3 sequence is CASSARMGTGDHEQYF. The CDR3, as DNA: TGTGCCAGCAGCGCCCGGATGGGGACAGGGGACCACGAGCAGTACTTC.

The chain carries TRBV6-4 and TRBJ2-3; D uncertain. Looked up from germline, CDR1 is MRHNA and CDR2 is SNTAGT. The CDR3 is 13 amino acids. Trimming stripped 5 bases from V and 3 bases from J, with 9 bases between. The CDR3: CASSPEVTDTQYF. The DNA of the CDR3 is TGTGCCAGCAGTCCAGAGGTAACAGATACGCAGTATTTT.

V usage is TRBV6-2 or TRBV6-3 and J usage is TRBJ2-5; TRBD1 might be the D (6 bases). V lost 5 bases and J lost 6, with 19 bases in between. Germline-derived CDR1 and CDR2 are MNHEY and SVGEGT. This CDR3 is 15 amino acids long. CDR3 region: CASSHIKQGTQTQYF. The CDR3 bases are TGTGCCAGCAGTCACATAAAACAGGGCACCCAGACCCAGTACTTC.

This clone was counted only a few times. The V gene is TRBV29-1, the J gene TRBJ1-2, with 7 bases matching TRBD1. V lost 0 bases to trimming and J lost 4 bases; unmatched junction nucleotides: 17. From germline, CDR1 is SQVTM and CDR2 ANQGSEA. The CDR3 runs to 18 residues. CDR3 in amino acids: CSVEDRGDRALRLYGYTF. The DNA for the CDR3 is TGCAGCGTTGAAGATCGCGGGGACAGAGCACTTAGACTCTATGGCTACACCTTC.

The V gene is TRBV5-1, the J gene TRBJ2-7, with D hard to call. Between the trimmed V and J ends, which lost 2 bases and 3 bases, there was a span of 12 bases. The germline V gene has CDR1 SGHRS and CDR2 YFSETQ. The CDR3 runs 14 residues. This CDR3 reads CASSFNTASYEQYF. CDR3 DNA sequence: TGCGCCAGCAGCTTCAATACAGCAAGCTACGAGCAGTACTTC.

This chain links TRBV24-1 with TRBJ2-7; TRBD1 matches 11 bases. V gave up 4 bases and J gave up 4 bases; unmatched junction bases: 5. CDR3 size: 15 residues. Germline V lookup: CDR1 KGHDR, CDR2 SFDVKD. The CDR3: CATSDSGQGAYEQYF. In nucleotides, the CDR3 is TGTGCCACCAGTGACTCCGGACAGGGGGCATACGAGCAGTACTTC.

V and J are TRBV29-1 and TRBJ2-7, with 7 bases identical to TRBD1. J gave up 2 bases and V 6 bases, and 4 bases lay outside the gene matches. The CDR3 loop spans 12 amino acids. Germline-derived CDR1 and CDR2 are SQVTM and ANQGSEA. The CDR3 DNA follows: TGCAGCGTAGTGACAGGGCCCTACGAGCAGTACTTC. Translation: CSVVTGPYEQYF.

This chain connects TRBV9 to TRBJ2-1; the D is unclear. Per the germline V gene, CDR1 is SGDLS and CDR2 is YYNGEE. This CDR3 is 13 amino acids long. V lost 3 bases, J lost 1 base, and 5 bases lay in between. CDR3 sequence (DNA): TGTGCCAGCAGCGCCCGTTCCTACAATGAGCAGTTCTTC. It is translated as CASSARSYNEQFF.

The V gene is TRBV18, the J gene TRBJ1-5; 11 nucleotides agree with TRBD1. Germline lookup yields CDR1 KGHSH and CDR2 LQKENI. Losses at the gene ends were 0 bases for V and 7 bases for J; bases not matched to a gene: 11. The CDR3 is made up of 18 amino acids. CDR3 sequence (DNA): TGTGCCAGCTCACCACCAGTATCCCCGGGACAGGGGGTGCAGCCCCAGCATTTT. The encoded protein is CASSPPVSPGQGVQPQHF.

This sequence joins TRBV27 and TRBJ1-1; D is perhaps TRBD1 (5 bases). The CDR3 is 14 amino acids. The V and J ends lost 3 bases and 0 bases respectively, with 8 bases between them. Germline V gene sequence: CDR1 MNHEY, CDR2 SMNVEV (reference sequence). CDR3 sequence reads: CASSLAGMNTEAFF. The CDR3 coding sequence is TGTGCCAGCAGTTTGGCAGGGATGAACACTGAAGCTTTCTTT.

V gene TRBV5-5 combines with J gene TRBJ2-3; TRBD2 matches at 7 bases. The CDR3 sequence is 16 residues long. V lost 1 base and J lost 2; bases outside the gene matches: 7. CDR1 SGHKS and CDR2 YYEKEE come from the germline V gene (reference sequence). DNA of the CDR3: TGTGCCAGCAGCTTGTCCGGGACTACTCCCACAGATACGCAGTATTTT. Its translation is CASSLSGTTPTDTQYF. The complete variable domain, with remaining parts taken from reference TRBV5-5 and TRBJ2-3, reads DAGVTQSPTHLIKTRGQQVTLRCSPISGHKSVSWYQQVLGQGPQFIFQYYEKEERGRGNFPDRFSARQFPNYSSELNVNALLLGDSALYLCASSLSGTTPTDTQYFGPGTRLTVL.

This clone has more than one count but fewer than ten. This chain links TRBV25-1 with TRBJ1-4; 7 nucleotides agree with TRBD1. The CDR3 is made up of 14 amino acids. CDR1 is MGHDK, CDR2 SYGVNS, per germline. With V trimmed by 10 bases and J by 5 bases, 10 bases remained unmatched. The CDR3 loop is CATTNRGANEKLFF. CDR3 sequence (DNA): TGTGCCACCACTAACAGGGGAGCAAATGAAAAACTGTTTTTT.

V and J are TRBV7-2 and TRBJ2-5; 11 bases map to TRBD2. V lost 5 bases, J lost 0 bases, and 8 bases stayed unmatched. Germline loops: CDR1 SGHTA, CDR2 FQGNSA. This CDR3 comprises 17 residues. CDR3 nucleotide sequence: TGTGCCAGCAGCACGAGAGGACTAGCGGGCCACCAAGAGACCCAGTACTTC. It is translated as CASSTRGLAGHQETQYF. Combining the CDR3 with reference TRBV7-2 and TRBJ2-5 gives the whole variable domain GAGVSQSPSNKVTEKGKDVELRCDPISGHTALYWYRQSLGQGLEFLIYFQGNSAPDKSGLPSDRFSAERTGGSVSTLTIQRTQQEDSAVYLCASSTRGLAGHQETQYFGPGTRLLVL.

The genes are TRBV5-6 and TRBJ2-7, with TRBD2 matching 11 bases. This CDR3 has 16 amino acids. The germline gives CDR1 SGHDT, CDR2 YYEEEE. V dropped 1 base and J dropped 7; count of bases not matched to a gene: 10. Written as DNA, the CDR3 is TGTGCCAGCAGCTTGAGGCCTAGCGGGAGGCGATGGGAGCAGTACTTC. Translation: CASSLRPSGRRWEQYF. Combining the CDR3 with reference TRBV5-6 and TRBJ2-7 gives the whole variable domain DAGVTQSPTHLIKTRGQQVTLRCSPKSGHDTVSWYQQALGQGPQFIFQYYEEEERQRGNFPDRFSGHQFPNYSSELNVNALLLGDSALYLCASSLRPSGRRWEQYFGPGTRLTVT.

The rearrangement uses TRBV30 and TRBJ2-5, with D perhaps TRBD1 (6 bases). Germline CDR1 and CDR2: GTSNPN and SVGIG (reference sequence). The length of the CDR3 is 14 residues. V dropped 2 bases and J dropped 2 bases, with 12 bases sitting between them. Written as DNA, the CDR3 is TGTGCCTGGAGTAGTGACAGGAGACAAGAGACCCAGTACTTC. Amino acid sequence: CAWSSDRRQETQYF. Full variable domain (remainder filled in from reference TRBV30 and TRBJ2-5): SQTIHQWPATLVQPVGSPLSLECTVEGTSNPNLYWYRQAAGRGLQLLFYSVGIGQISSEVPQNLSASRPQDRQFILSSKKLLLSDSGFYLCAWSSDRRQETQYFGPGTRLLVL.

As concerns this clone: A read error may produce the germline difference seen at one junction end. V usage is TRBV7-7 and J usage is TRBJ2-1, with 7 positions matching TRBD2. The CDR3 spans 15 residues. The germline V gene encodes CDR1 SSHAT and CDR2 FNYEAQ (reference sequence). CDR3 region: CASSQSSGSYNEQFF. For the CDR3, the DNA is TGTGCTAGCAGTCAGTCTAGCGGCAGCTACAATGAGCAGTTCTTC.

CDR3 protein: CASSLSLAVRGNNEQFF. CDR3 DNA: TGTGCCAGCAGCCTGTCTCTAGCGGTCCGGGGTAACAATGAGCAGTTCTTC. The chain has TRBV5-4 and TRBJ2-1, with 7 bases fitting TRBD2. With 4 bases clipped from V and 5 bases from J, the junction kept 15 bases outside the gene matches. The CDR3 is 17 residues long. CDR1 is SGHNT and CDR2 is YYREEE in the germline V gene (reference sequence).

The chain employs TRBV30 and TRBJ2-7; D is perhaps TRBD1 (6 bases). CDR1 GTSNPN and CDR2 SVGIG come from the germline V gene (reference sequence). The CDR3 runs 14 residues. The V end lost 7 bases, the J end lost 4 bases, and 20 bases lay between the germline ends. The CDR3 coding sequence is TGTGCCTACGACCGGGACACCAGTGGATACGAGCAGTACTTC. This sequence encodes CAYDRDTSGYEQYF. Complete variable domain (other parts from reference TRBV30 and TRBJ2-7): SQTIHQWPATLVQPVGSPLSLECTVEGTSNPNLYWYRQAAGRGLQLLFYSVGIGQISSEVPQNLSASRPQDRQFILSSKKLLLSDSGFYLCAYDRDTSGYEQYFGPGTRLTVT.

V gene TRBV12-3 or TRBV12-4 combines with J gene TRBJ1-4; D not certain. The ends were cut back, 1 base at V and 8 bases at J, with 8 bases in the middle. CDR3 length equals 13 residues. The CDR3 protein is CASSLEVSEKLFF. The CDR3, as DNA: TGTGCCAGCAGTTTAGAAGTTAGCGAAAAACTGTTTTTT.